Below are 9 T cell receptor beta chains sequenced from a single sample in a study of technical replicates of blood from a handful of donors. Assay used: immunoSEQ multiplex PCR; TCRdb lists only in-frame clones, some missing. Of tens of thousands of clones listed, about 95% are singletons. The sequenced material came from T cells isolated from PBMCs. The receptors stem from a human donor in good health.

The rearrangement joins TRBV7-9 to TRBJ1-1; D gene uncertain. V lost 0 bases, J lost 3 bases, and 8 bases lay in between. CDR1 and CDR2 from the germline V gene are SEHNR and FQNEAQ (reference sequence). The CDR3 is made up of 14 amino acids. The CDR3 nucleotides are TGTGCCAGCAGCTTAGCCCTACCCGACACTGAAGCTTTCTTT. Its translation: CASSLALPDTEAFF.

In DNA form, the CDR3 reads TGTGCCAGCAGCGTACGGGACAGCAGTGAAAATTCACCCCTCCACTTT. This gives the protein CASSVRDSSENSPLHF. The gene calls are TRBV9 and TRBJ1-6; 7 nucleotides line up with TRBD1. V shed 1 base, J shed 7 bases, and the junction held 8 bases outside the gene matches. Germline-derived CDR1 and CDR2 are SGDLS and YYNGEE. The CDR3 extends over 16 amino acids.

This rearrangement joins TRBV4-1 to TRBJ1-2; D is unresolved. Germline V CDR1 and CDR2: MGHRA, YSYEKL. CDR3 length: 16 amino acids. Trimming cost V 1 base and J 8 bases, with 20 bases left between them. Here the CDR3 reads CASSQALIGIVDGYTF. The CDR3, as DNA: TGCGCCAGCAGCCAAGCCCTAATCGGGATAGTCGACGGCTACACCTTC.

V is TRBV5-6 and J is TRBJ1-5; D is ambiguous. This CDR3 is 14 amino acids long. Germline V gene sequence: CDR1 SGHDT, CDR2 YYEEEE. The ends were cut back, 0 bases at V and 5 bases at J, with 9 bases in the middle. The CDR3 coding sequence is TGTGCCAGCAGCTTGGGCCTCGGTTATCAGCCCCAGCATTTT. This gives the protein CASSLGLGYQPQHF.

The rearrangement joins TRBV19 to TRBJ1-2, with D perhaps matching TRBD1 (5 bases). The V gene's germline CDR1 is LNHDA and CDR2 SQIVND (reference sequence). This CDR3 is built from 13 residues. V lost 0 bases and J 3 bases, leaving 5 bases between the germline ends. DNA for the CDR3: TGTGCCAGTAGTATAGACAGGGACTATGGCTACACCTTC. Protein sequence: CASSIDRDYGYTF.

The CDR3 DNA follows: TGTGCCAGCAGCGTTGGACAGGGTAGCACAGATACGCAGTATTTT. Translation gives CASSVGQGSTDTQYF. The J gene is TRBJ2-3, the V gene TRBV11-3; 8 nucleotides line up with TRBD1. V trimming: 5 bases; J trimming: 0 bases; junction bases outside the gene matches: 4. The CDR3 length is 15 residues. Looked up from germline, CDR1 is SGHNT and CDR2 is YENEEA. Full variable domain (outside the CDR3, taken from reference TRBV11-3 and TRBJ2-3): EAGVVQSPRYKIIEKKQPVAFWCNPISGHNTLYWYLQNLGQGPELLIRYENEEAVDDSQLPKDRFSAERLKGVDSTLKIQPAELGDSAVYLCASSVGQGSTDTQYFGPGTRLTVL.

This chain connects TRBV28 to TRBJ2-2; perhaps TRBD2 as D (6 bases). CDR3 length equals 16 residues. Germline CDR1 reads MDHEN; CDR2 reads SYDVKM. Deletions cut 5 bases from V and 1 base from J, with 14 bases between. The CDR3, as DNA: TGTGCCAGCAGTATCGAGGGACTCAGGAACACCGGGGAGCTGTTTTTT. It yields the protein CASSIEGLRNTGELFF.

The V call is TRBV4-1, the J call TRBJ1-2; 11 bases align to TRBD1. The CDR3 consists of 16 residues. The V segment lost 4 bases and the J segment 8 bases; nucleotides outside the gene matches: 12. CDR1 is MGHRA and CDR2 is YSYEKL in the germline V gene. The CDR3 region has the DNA TGCGCCAGCAGCCTTAAGTATTTGGACAGGGGGCGAGGCTACACCTTC. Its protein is CASSLKYLDRGRGYTF.

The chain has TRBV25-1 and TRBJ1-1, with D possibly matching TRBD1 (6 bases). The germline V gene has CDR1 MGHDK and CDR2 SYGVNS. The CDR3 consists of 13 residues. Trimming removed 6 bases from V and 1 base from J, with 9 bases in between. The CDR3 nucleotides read TGTGCCAGCAGGGGACACCCGAACACTGAAGCTTTCTTT. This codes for CASRGHPNTEAFF. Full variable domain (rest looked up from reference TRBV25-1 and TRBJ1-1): EADIYQTPRYLVIGTGKKITLECSQTMGHDKMYWYQQDPGMELHLIHYSYGVNSTEKGDLSSESTVSRIRTEHFPLTLESARPSHTSQYLCASRGHPNTEAFFGQGTRLTVV.